This T cell receptor (beta chain) was sequenced in a study of vaccination effects on CD4 cells after COVID-19. Study outcomes and limitations: Healthy vaccinees showed cross-reactivity with common cold coronaviruses in only 1 of 255 vaccine-induced clones.

This CDR3 comprises 16 residues. Germline loops: CDR1 KGHDR, CDR2 SFDVKD. V lost 4 bases, J lost 3 bases, and 6 bases stayed unmatched. Antigen-specific CD4+ T cells expanded by the ViraFEST assay with viral peptide pools were then sequenced. Scientists isolated CD4+ T cells after an approximately 10-day culture period ended. The vaccine recipients had no prior SARS-CoV-2 infection, with negative nucleocapsid antibodies. TCRdb keeps only in-frame clones here, not all; method: immunoSEQ multiplex PCR. This table holds 55,000 or so clones, roughly 70% found once. This clone was picked up one time. Antigen unknown.

V is TRBV24-1 and J is TRBJ2-7, with 12 bases fitting TRBD1. The clonotype comes from a human donor who received a COVID-19 vaccine. The specimen comprised CD4+ T cells from PBMCs cultured with SARS-CoV-2 spike peptides, sampled before COVID-19 vaccination. Here the CDR3 DNA reads TGTGCCACCAGTGAATGCCGGGACAGGGGGCGCTACGAGCAGTACTTC. Amino acids: CATSECRDRGRYEQYF.